This entry lists 30 T cell receptor beta chains sequenced from one sample in a study of blood T cells in healthy people across ages. Primers used in a second PCR of roughly 7 to 12 cycles were a sample-barcoded 5' primer and a J-beta primer mix. TCRdb re-derived calls from the 5' RACE reads in MiXCR, one entry per CDR3 protein. The repertoire holds about 1.8 million distinct CDR3 sequences, with around 48% as singletons. Source material: blood. Receptors were obtained from a woman in her 40s in good health.

The chain uses TRBV10-2 and TRBJ2-6; D remains ambiguous. This CDR3 contains 13 residues. V was cut by 8 bases and J by 2 bases, with 7 bases left in between. Germline V gives CDR1 WSHSY, CDR2 SAAADI. CDR3 DNA sequence: TGCGCCAGCTTGGGAACTGGGGCCAACGTCCTGACTTTC. Amino acids: CASLGTGANVLTF.

V and J are TRBV29-1 and TRBJ2-7; tentatively, D is TRBD2 (5 bases). This CDR3 has 14 residues. Trimming shortened V by 5 bases and J by 3 bases, and 17 bases separated the two germline ends. Germline V lookup: CDR1 SQVTM, CDR2 ANQGSEA. In DNA, the CDR3 is TGCAGCGTTTTCCGCGGGTCGGCAGGCTACGAGCAGTACTTC. Translation: CSVFRGSAGYEQYF.

The chain is built from TRBV6-2 or TRBV6-3 and TRBJ1-4; TRBD1 might be the D (5 bases). Germline V gene lookup returns CDR1 MNHEY and CDR2 SVGEGT. V lost 6 bases and J 4 bases, leaving 18 bases between the germline ends. This CDR3 has 16 amino acids. The CDR3 loop is CASRLRDAGNNEKLFF. CDR3 nucleotides: TGTGCCAGCAGGCTCCGGGACGCCGGGAATAATGAAAAACTGTTTTTT.

The genes are TRBV20-1 and TRBJ1-2; D is undetermined. V was trimmed by 0 bases and J by 8 bases, leaving 16 bases between them. The CDR3 has 14 amino acids. Germline V gene lookup returns CDR1 DFQATT and CDR2 SNEGSKA (reference sequence). The CDR3 sequence is CSAREVGRAGGYTF. In DNA form, the CDR3 reads TGCAGTGCTAGAGAAGTTGGGAGGGCGGGCGGCTACACCTTC.

The J gene is TRBJ2-1, the V gene TRBV29-1; perhaps D is TRBD1 or TRBD2 (6 bases each). The CDR3 is 16 residues long. Trimming pared 6 bases from V and 3 bases from J, leaving 21 bases between. Germline V gene sequence: CDR1 SQVTM, CDR2 ANQGSEA. DNA for the CDR3: TGCAGCGTCCTGGGGGGCCTCGGGGGCGTCTACAATGAGCAGTTCTTC. Encoded protein: CSVLGGLGGVYNEQFF.

This clonotype was seen only a few times. The chain carries TRBV7-2 and TRBJ1-2; tentatively, D is TRBD1 (5 bases). The V end lost 2 bases, the J end lost 4 bases, and 11 bases lay between the germline ends. CDR1 and CDR2 from the germline V gene are SGHTA and FQGNSA. The CDR3 sequence is 14 residues long. The CDR3 nucleotides read TGTGCCAGCAGCTTATTCCAGGGTGGCTATGGCTACACCTTC. Its translation is CASSLFQGGYGYTF.

The rearrangement uses TRBV19 and TRBJ2-4; 8 positions match TRBD1. From germline, CDR1 is LNHDA and CDR2 SQIVND (reference sequence). The CDR3 consists of 16 residues. With V trimmed by 4 bases and J by 9 bases, 14 bases remained unmatched. The CDR3 DNA sequence: TGTGCCAGTAGTAGGGGATACAGGGGGAGAGGTGGCATTCAGTACTTC. Encoded protein: CASSRGYRGRGGIQYF.

The V call is TRBV6-2 or TRBV6-3, the J call TRBJ1-5; D is unresolved. The germline V gene encodes CDR1 MNHEY and CDR2 SVGEGT. V gave up 2 bases and J gave up 9 bases, with 17 bases separating them. The CDR3 runs to 15 residues. The DNA for the CDR3 is TGTGCCAGCAGTTACCGGGATCCCCGGTTAGGGCCCCAGCATTTT. It translates to CASSYRDPRLGPQHF.

Only a few counts were recorded for this clonotype. The V call is TRBV4-3, the J call TRBJ1-4; D is unresolved. Germline CDR1 is LGHNA and CDR2 is YSLEER. This CDR3 spans 15 amino acids. The V and J ends lost 4 bases and 8 bases respectively, with 17 bases between them. This chain's CDR3 is CASSLEGSRTEKLFF. CDR3 DNA: TGCGCCAGCAGCCTGGAAGGAAGCAGGACCGAAAAACTGTTTTTT.

The CDR3 here is CSARDPGQPQQTQYF. The DNA for the CDR3 is TGCAGTGCTAGAGATCCGGGACAGCCACAGCAGACCCAGTACTTC. This rearrangement joins TRBV20-1 to TRBJ2-7, with 7 bases that match TRBD1. The better agreement between TRBJ2-5 and the DNA end casts doubt on the J call. CDR1 is DFQATT, CDR2 SNEGSKA, per germline (reference sequence). This CDR3 is 15 amino acids long.

This clonotype has only a few counts. The genes are TRBV28 and TRBJ2-7; unclear D gene. The CDR3 is 15 residues long. The V and J ends lost 6 bases and 3 bases respectively, with 18 bases between them. Germline CDR1 and CDR2: MDHEN and SYDVKM. The CDR3: CASSPGLGDYYEQYF. The DNA of the CDR3 is TGTGCCAGCAGCCCGGGCCTTGGGGATTACTACGAGCAGTACTTC.

The V gene is TRBV6-1, the J gene TRBJ2-4; the D gene is possibly TRBD1 (5 bases). V lost 9 bases, J lost 3 bases, and 18 bases lay in between. The CDR3 spans 15 residues. The V gene's germline CDR1 is MNHNS and CDR2 SASEGT. CDR3 nucleotide sequence: TGTGCCAGTTATCACGACAGTTACGTCAAAAACATTCAGTACTTC. Translated: CASYHDSYVKNIQYF.

The chain combines TRBV4-3 with TRBJ2-1, with D possibly being TRBD1 or TRBD2 (5 bases each). The CDR3 length is 14 residues. V shed 0 bases and J shed 13 bases, with 16 bases lying between them. From germline, CDR1 is LGHNA and CDR2 YSLEER. The CDR3: CASSQDYRPGTQFF. CDR3 nucleotides: TGCGCCAGCAGCCAAGATTACAGGCCAGGGACCCAGTTCTTC.

V gene TRBV12-3 or TRBV12-4 combines with J gene TRBJ2-3; 11 nucleotides align to TRBD2. J was trimmed by 0 bases and V by 8 bases; bases with no gene match: 7. The CDR3 has 16 amino acids. CDR3 nucleotide sequence: TGTGCCAGCGGGGGAACTAGCGGGGGTAGCACAGATACGCAGTATTTT. As protein: CASGGTSGGSTDTQYF.

The chain joins TRBV2 to TRBJ2-6, with D uncertain. The CDR3 loop spans 13 amino acids. Germline CDR1 SNHLY, CDR2 FYNNEI. V lost 7 bases to trimming and J lost 4 bases, with 8 bases between them. CDR3 in DNA: TGTGCCAGCATTATCCCCGGGGCCAACGTCCTGACTTTC. Translation gives CASIIPGANVLTF.

This clonotype was found a few times. J is TRBJ2-4 and V is TRBV7-7; D might be TRBD1 (7 bases). The J call may be mistaken, given a closer DNA end match to TRBJ2-7. The CDR3 sequence is 15 residues long. Germline CDR1 reads SSHAT; CDR2 reads FNYEAQ (reference sequence). The CDR3 protein is CASAIGQGGINEQYF. Written as DNA, the CDR3 is TGTGCTAGTGCTATTGGGCAGGGGGGAATAAACGAGCAGTACTTC.

This rearrangement joins TRBV7-9 to TRBJ2-4; 11 positions match TRBD2. CDR1 SEHNR and CDR2 FQNEAQ come from the germline V gene (reference sequence). Trimming removed 1 base from V and 6 bases from J; junction bases left unmatched: 2. The CDR3 covers 15 residues. The CDR3: CASSLGLAGTNIQYF. CDR3 nucleotide sequence: TGTGCCAGCAGCTTAGGACTAGCGGGGACAAACATTCAGTACTTC.

This clonotype has just a few counts. The chain joins TRBV6-1 to TRBJ2-7, with D perhaps TRBD1 (6 bases). The length of the CDR3 is 11 residues. Between the trimmed V and J ends, which lost 8 bases and 3 bases, there was a span of 8 bases. Germline V gene data show CDR1 as MNHNS and CDR2 as SASEGT. The CDR3 spells CASGGVYEQYF. CDR3 nucleotide sequence: TGTGCCAGCGGGGGCGTCTACGAGCAGTACTTC.

V gene TRBV6-6 combines with J gene TRBJ2-7, with D tentatively TRBD1 or TRBD2 (6 bases each). Germline values: CDR1 MNHNY, CDR2 SVGAGI (reference sequence). V was shortened by 5 bases and J by 5 bases, with 16 bases between the two germline ends. The CDR3 runs 14 residues. The CDR3 DNA is TGTGCCAGCAGTCAGGGGAAGGGGGGCCACGAGCAGTACTTC. Translation: CASSQGKGGHEQYF.

This sequence joins TRBV6-5 and TRBJ2-5; the D gene could be TRBD1 or TRBD2 (5 bases each). The V end lost 4 bases, the J end lost 2 bases, and 14 bases lay between the germline ends. The CDR3 is 15 amino acids. The germline gives CDR1 MNHEY, CDR2 SVGAGI. CDR3 in DNA: TGTGCCAGCAGTTCGCAGGGTGAGGGGCAAGAGACCCAGTACTTC. Its protein is CASSSQGEGQETQYF.

The genes are TRBV6-4 and TRBJ2-2, with D tentatively TRBD2 (6 bases). The V end lost 6 bases, the J end lost 4 bases, and 15 bases lay between the germline ends. The germline V gene has CDR1 MRHNA and CDR2 SNTAGT. The CDR3 consists of 15 residues. CDR3 protein: CASSPGGSGTGELFF. The CDR3 DNA reads TGTGCCAGCAGCCCAGGAGGGTCGGGCACCGGGGAGCTGTTTTTT.

The CDR3 spells CASSSGAANNEQFF. The DNA of the CDR3 is TGTGCCAGCAGTTCCGGGGCGGCTAACAATGAGCAGTTCTTC. The chain has TRBV28 and TRBJ2-1, with D possibly being TRBD1 or TRBD2 (5 bases each). From germline, CDR1 is MDHEN and CDR2 SYDVKM. This CDR3 is built from 14 residues. Trimming pared 4 bases from V and 5 bases from J, leaving 12 bases between. Variable domain in full (rest from reference TRBV28 and TRBJ2-1): DVKVTQSSRYLVKRTGEKVFLECVQDMDHENMFWYRQDPGLGLRLIYFSYDVKMKEKGDIPEGYSVSREKKERFSLILESASTNQTSMYLCASSSGAANNEQFFGPGTRLTVL.

Only a few counts were recorded for this clonotype. The chain carries TRBV5-1 and TRBJ2-1; TRBD2 is a possible D gene (6 bases). This CDR3 has 16 residues. Germline CDR1 and CDR2: SGHRS and YFSETQ. The ends were cut back, 3 bases at V and 3 bases at J, with 16 bases in the middle. The CDR3 DNA sequence: TGCGCCAGCAGCTCGAATCGGGCCGGGGGCTACAATGAGCAGTTCTTC. Protein: CASSSNRAGGYNEQFF.

This clonotype has more than one count but fewer than ten. The V and J genes are TRBV25-1 and TRBJ1-1, with 10 bases that match TRBD1. The junction had 4 bases not matched to a gene; V was cut back by 5 bases and J by 4 bases. Germline V gene lookup returns CDR1 MGHDK and CDR2 SYGVNS. This CDR3 has 14 residues. CDR3 sequence reads: CASSPGTGVTEAFF. DNA for the CDR3: TGTGCCAGCAGTCCCGGGACAGGGGTCACTGAAGCTTTCTTT.

The genes are TRBV28 and TRBJ2-4, with D perhaps TRBD1 (5 bases). The CDR3 contains 12 residues. Trimming left V 8 bases short and J 7 bases short, with 12 bases between. The germline V gene encodes CDR1 MDHEN and CDR2 SYDVKM. In nucleotides, the CDR3 is TGTGCCAGCCGACAGTTGTGGAACATTCAGTACTTC. Its protein product is CASRQLWNIQYF.

V gene TRBV12-3 or TRBV12-4 combines with J gene TRBJ2-4; TRBD2 is a possible D gene (6 bases). The tail of the sequence fits TRBJ2-7 better, so the J call may be wrong. The CDR3 runs to 14 residues. Here the CDR3 reads CASRRNRRGGEQYF. DNA of the CDR3: TGTGCCAGCAGGCGCAATAGGAGGGGAGGCGAGCAGTACTTC.

A note on this clonotype: Just one base apart from a much larger clone, this may be a read error. The chain uses TRBV7-2 and TRBJ2-3, with a tentative D call TRBD1 (6 bases). The length of the CDR3 is 13 residues. CDR1 SGHTA and CDR2 FQGNSA come from the germline V gene. Trimming removed 5 bases from V and 4 bases from J, with 10 bases in between. The CDR3 sequence: CTSSPQGPDTQYF. The CDR3 nucleotides are TGTACCAGCAGCCCACAGGGACCAGATACGCAGTATTTT.

The V gene is TRBV7-8, the J gene TRBJ2-3; 12 bases align to TRBD2. Germline V gives CDR1 SGHVS, CDR2 FQNEAQ. The CDR3 covers 20 residues. V shed 6 bases, J shed 1 base, and the junction held 17 bases outside the gene matches. CDR3 DNA sequence: TGTGCCAGCAGTCCTCCCCTGGGACTAGCGGGTGTCTCAGGCACAGATACGCAGTATTTT. It codes for CASSPPLGLAGVSGTDTQYF. Full variable domain (missing parts from reference TRBV7-8 and TRBJ2-3): GAGVSQSPRYKVAKRGQDVALRCDPISGHVSLFWYQQALGQGPEFLTYFQNEAQLDKSGLPSDRFFAERPEGSVSTLKIQRTQQEDSAVYLCASSPPLGLAGVSGTDTQYFGPGTRLTVL.

The J gene is TRBJ2-3, the V gene TRBV4-1; no reliable D call. Germline loops: CDR1 MGHRA, CDR2 YSYEKL. The ends were cut back, 4 bases at V and 2 bases at J, with 13 bases in the middle. The CDR3 consists of 15 residues. CDR3 sequence (DNA): TGCGCCAGCAGCCCCGGCATGACCCTCACAGATACGCAGTATTTT. Protein: CASSPGMTLTDTQYF.

In its sample, this clonotype was seen once. The CDR3 DNA reads as TGCAGCGGTCAGGCCGGGACAGACAGAGGGGGCTACACCTTC. The encoded protein is CSGQAGTDRGGYTF. The chain carries TRBV29-1 and TRBJ1-2; 7 bases map to TRBD1. CDR3 size: 14 residues. V trimming: 7 bases; J trimming: 8 bases; junction bases outside the gene matches: 16. Per the germline V gene, CDR1 is SQVTM and CDR2 is ANQGSEA.